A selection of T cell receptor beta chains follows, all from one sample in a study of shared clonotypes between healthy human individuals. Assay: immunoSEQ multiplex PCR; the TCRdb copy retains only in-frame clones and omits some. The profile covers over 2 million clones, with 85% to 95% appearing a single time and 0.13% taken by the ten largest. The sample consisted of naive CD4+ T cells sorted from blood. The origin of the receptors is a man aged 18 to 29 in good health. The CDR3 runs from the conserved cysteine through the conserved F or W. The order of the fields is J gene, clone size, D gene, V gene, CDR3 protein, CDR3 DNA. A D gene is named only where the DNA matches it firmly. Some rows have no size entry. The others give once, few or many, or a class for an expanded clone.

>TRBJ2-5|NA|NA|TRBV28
CASSPPELRETQYF
TGTGCCAGCAGTCCCCCCGAGCTCCGAGAGACCCAGTACTTC
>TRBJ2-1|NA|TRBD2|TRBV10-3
CAILAGGASYNEQFF
TGTGCCATCCTAGCGGGGGGGGCCTCCTACAATGAGCAGTTCTTC
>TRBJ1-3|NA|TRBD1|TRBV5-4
CASSRKYPGTGAGNTIYF
TGTGCCAGCAGCCGAAAGTACCCCGGGACAGGGGCTGGAAACACCATATATTTT
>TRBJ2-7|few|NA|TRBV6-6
CASSYSSEQYF
TGTGCCAGCAGTTACTCGAGCGAGCAGTACTTC
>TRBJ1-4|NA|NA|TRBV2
CASSLGTLNEKLFF
TGTGCCAGCAGTCTCGGGACCCTTAATGAAAAACTGTTTTTT
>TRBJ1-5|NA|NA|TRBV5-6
CASSLGGSNQPQHF
TGTGCCAGCAGCCTAGGGGGGTCCAATCAGCCCCAGCATTTT
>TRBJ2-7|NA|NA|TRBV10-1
CASSAGGTGSYEQYF
TGCGCCAGCAGCGCGGGGGGGACAGGTTCCTACGAGCAGTACTTC
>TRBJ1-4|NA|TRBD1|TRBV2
CASWDDRVSEKLFF
TGTGCCAGCTGGGATGACAGGGTCTCTGAAAAACTGTTTTTT
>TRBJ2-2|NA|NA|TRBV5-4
CASSIGQTPNTGELFF
TGTGCCAGCAGCATTGGACAAACTCCGAACACCGGGGAGCTGTTTTTT
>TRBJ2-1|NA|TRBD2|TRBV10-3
CAISGASGSQDSYNEQFF
TGTGCCATCAGTGGGGCTAGCGGGAGTCAGGACTCCTACAATGAGCAGTTCTTC
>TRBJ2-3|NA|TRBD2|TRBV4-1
CASSHISGGTDTQYF
TGCGCCAGCAGCCACATTAGCGGGGGCACAGATACGCAGTATTTT
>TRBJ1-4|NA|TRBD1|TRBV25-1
CASRIGGTGGEREKLFF
TGTGCCAGCAGAATAGGGGGGACAGGGGGCGAGAGGGAAAAACTGTTTTTT
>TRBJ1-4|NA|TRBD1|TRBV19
CASRDRGRHEKLFF
TGTGCCAGTAGAGACAGGGGGCGTCATGAAAAACTGTTTTTT